Below are 23 T cell receptor beta chains sequenced from a single sample in a study of blood T cells in healthy people across ages. Combining a sample-barcoded 5' primer with a J-beta primer mix, a second PCR ran for roughly 7 to 12 cycles. One entry per CDR3 protein, called by TCRdb with MiXCR from the 5' RACE reads. Of about 630,000 distinct CDR3 sequences listed, under 25% are singletons. The sequencing sample was made of blood. The receptors here all came from a man in his 70s in good health.

This clonotype was detected ten times or more. This chain joins TRBV28 and TRBJ2-7, with 10 positions matching TRBD2. This CDR3 region has 16 residues. V was pared by 3 bases and J by 2 bases, with 7 bases of the junction left unmatched. In germline, CDR1 is MDHEN, CDR2 SYDVKM. CDR3 nucleotide sequence: TGTGCCAGCAGTTTCACCGTCGGGACTAGCGCCTACGAGCAGTACTTC. This translates into CASSFTVGTSAYEQYF. Full variable domain (outside the CDR3, taken from reference TRBV28 and TRBJ2-7): DVKVTQSSRYLVKRTGEKVFLECVQDMDHENMFWYRQDPGLGLRLIYFSYDVKMKEKGDIPEGYSVSREKKERFSLILESASTNQTSMYLCASSFTVGTSAYEQYFGPGTRLTVT.

This chain connects TRBV25-1 to TRBJ1-5; D is unclear. The CDR3 loop spans 15 amino acids. Trimming removed 2 bases from V and 0 bases from J, with 8 bases in between. The germline gives CDR1 MGHDK, CDR2 SYGVNS. The CDR3 bases are TGTGCCAGCAGTGAAGACTATTTTAGCAATCAGCCCCAGCATTTT. It codes for CASSEDYFSNQPQHF.

This chain links TRBV27 with TRBJ2-7, with a tentative D call TRBD2 (5 bases). Trimming took off 7 bases at V and 2 bases at J, with 21 bases between the two ends. This CDR3 has 16 amino acids. CDR1 and CDR2 from the germline V gene are MNHEY and SMNVEV (reference sequence). DNA for the CDR3: TGTGCCAGCACTACGCGTTGGACTCCCCACCCCTACGAGCAGTACTTC. Translating it yields CASTTRWTPHPYEQYF.

The chain combines TRBV9 with TRBJ2-1, with D tentatively TRBD1 (5 bases). CDR3 length: 15 residues. With 0 bases removed from V and 8 bases from J, the gap between germline ends came to 15 bases. From germline, CDR1 is SGDLS and CDR2 YYNGEE. The chain's CDR3 is CASSVGVKQGDEQFF. CDR3 bases: TGTGCCAGCAGCGTAGGCGTCAAGCAGGGCGATGAGCAGTTCTTC.

This clonotype was seen more than once but under ten times. A read error is possible here, since a much larger clone lies one base away. This CDR3 is CSARDLGQACETQYF. DNA for the CDR3: TGCAGTGCTAGAGATCTCGGACAGGCATGCGAGACCCAGTACTTC. The V and J genes are TRBV20-1 and TRBJ2-5, with 7 positions matching TRBD1. The CDR3 spans 15 residues. V gave up 0 bases and J gave up 5 bases; unmatched junction bases: 9. Germline V gene lookup returns CDR1 DFQATT and CDR2 SNEGSKA (reference sequence).

The chain recombines TRBV3-1 with TRBJ2-5, with D maybe TRBD2 (6 bases). Judging by the DNA end, TRBJ2-7 fits better; the J call may be wrong. Germline values: CDR1 LGHDT, CDR2 YNNKEL (reference sequence). CDR3 length: 13 amino acids. Here the CDR3 reads CASSHQTRVEQYF. CDR3 DNA: TGTGCCAGCAGCCACCAGACTAGGGTCGAGCAGTACTTC.

A note on this clonotype: No DNA is shown, since the ends of the CDR3 on it are uncertain; the CDR3 is the one TCRdb lists. J is TRBJ1-4 and V is TRBV7-2; the D segment call TRBD1 is taken from the table without a DNA check. The CDR3 length equals 13 residues, ends included. CDR1 is SGHTA and CDR2 is FQGNSA in the germline V gene. The CDR3 reads CASSFGPGEKLFF.

This clonotype was seen only a few times. A much larger clone sits a single nucleotide away, making a read error possible. The chain couples TRBV12-5 to TRBJ2-1; possibly TRBD2 for D (5 bases). The CDR3 totals 14 residues. Trimming took off 7 bases at V and 6 bases at J, with 16 bases between the two ends. The germline V gene encodes CDR1 LGHNT and CDR2 FRNRAP. For the CDR3, the DNA is TGTGCTAGTGCCATGGGGAGTCCGAGCAATGAGCAGTTCTTC. This sequence encodes CASAMGSPSNEQFF.

In its sample, this clonotype was seen many times. J is TRBJ2-5 and V is TRBV7-8; D uncertain. This CDR3 is 16 amino acids long. V lost 3 bases and J lost 2, with 16 bases in between. Germline CDR1 and CDR2: SGHVS and FQNEAQ. CDR3 bases: TGTGCCAGCAGCTTTATTTTAGGCCAGGAACAAGAGACCCAGTACTTC. Its protein is CASSFILGQEQETQYF.

The chain carries TRBV9 and TRBJ2-3; D might be TRBD1 (6 bases). CDR3 length equals 16 residues. V dropped 0 bases and J dropped 0 bases, with 11 bases sitting between them. Germline V CDR1 and CDR2: SGDLS, YYNGEE. The CDR3 DNA sequence: TGTGCCAGCAGCGTAGGTCAGGGGCCCAGCACAGATACGCAGTATTTT. Translation gives CASSVGQGPSTDTQYF.

This clonotype was observed a few times. This may arise from a read error, as a much more abundant clone is one base away. The V gene is TRBV12-3 or TRBV12-4, the J gene TRBJ2-5; 7 positions agree with TRBD2. The CDR3 is made up of 14 amino acids. The CDR3 DNA reads TGTGTCAGCAGTTACGCTAGCGGACAAGAGACCCAGTACTTC. Residues: CVSSYASGQETQYF.

This clonotype was seen a few times. This chain links TRBV18 with TRBJ2-5; 12 bases fit TRBD2. Germline loops: CDR1 KGHSH, CDR2 LQKENI. The CDR3 has 15 residues. With V trimmed by 3 bases and J by 4 bases, 3 bases remained unmatched. CDR3 bases: TGTGCCAGCTCACCTGGACTAGCGGGAACAGAGACCCAGTACTTC. Translated: CASSPGLAGTETQYF.

In this sample, this clonotype turned up once. The V gene is TRBV20-1, the J gene TRBJ2-3; 14 nucleotides align to TRBD2. CDR3 length equals 14 residues. Germline trimming cut 8 bases from V and 7 bases from J; bases unmatched to any gene: 8. Germline loops: CDR1 DFQATT, CDR2 SNEGSKA (reference sequence). The chain's CDR3 is CSSGTSGRMNTQYF. The DNA for the CDR3 is TGCAGTTCCGGGACTAGCGGGAGAATGAATACGCAGTATTTT.

This clonotype was observed a few times. This sequence joins TRBV2 and TRBJ2-7; tentatively, D is TRBD2 (5 bases). The tail of the sequence fits TRBJ2-1 better, so the J call may be wrong. The CDR3 covers 13 residues. Germline V gives CDR1 SNHLY, CDR2 FYNNEI. The CDR3 here is CASSRGLYNEQFF. CDR3 DNA sequence: TGTGCCAGCAGTAGAGGGCTCTACAATGAGCAGTTCTTC.

The V call is TRBV28, the J call TRBJ1-4, with 11 bases aligning to TRBD1. V was pared by 5 bases and J by 0 bases, with 8 bases of the junction left unmatched. The CDR3 has 18 amino acids. Germline loops: CDR1 MDHEN, CDR2 SYDVKM. The CDR3 reads CASSRRDRGFATNEKLFF. DNA for the CDR3: TGTGCCAGCAGTCGCCGGGACAGGGGGTTTGCAACTAATGAAAAACTGTTTTTT.

The chain recombines TRBV5-1 with TRBJ1-1, with 7 bases that match TRBD1. V dropped 1 base and J dropped 3; count of bases not matched to a gene: 3. Looked up from germline, CDR1 is SGHRS and CDR2 is YFSETQ. The CDR3 runs to 14 residues. Here the CDR3 reads CASSLSGTDTEAFF. The CDR3 nucleotides are TGCGCCAGCAGCTTGTCCGGGACAGACACTGAAGCTTTCTTT.

The V and J genes are TRBV7-2 and TRBJ2-3, with D unclear. CDR1 is SGHTA, CDR2 FQGNSA, per germline. The CDR3 runs to 16 residues. Trimming shortened V by 1 base and J by 3 bases, and 14 bases separated the two germline ends. The CDR3 here is CASSLGAVHGTDTQYF. CDR3 coding DNA: TGTGCCAGCAGCTTAGGAGCAGTCCATGGGACAGATACGCAGTATTTT.

This clonotype turned up a few times. The chain is built from TRBV10-3 and TRBJ2-3; perhaps TRBD1 as D (5 bases). Germline loops: CDR1 ENHRY, CDR2 SYGVKD. The germline V and J ends were trimmed by 8 bases and 7 bases, with 16 bases remaining between them. The CDR3 runs 13 residues. In DNA form, the CDR3 reads TGTGCCATCGCCGGGCAGGGTGGTCATACGCAGTATTTT. Protein sequence: CAIAGQGGHTQYF.

About this clonotype itself: One base away lies a much larger clone, so this may be a sequencing read error. V usage is TRBV7-2 and J usage is TRBJ1-4, with no clear D. CDR1 and CDR2 from the germline V gene are SGHTA and FQGNSA. This CDR3 has 16 amino acids. This CDR3 is CAGSRRHLATNEKLFF. The CDR3 coding sequence is TGTGCCGGCAGCCGACGACACCTTGCAACTAATGAAAAACTGTTTTTT.

The rearrangement joins TRBV5-4 to TRBJ2-5, with D possibly matching TRBD1 (6 bases). The DNA end favors TRBJ2-1, so the J call may be wrong. Germline assignment: CDR1 SGHNT and CDR2 YYREEE (reference sequence). This CDR3 comprises 14 residues. The CDR3 nucleotides read TGTGCCAGCAGGATCGGGGACACATACAATGAGCAGTTCTTC. It yields the protein CASRIGDTYNEQFF.

This clonotype was found a few times. The V gene is TRBV18, the J gene TRBJ2-1; D not certain. From germline, CDR1 is KGHSH and CDR2 LQKENI. V shed 1 base and J shed 8 bases, with 9 bases lying between them. CDR3 length: 13 amino acids. The CDR3 sequence is CASSPQSFDEQFF. In DNA, the CDR3 is TGTGCCAGCTCACCACAGTCCTTTGATGAGCAGTTCTTC.

This clonotype is a singleton in its sample. The rearrangement uses TRBV12-3 or TRBV12-4 and TRBJ2-7; 10 bases match TRBD1. With V trimmed by 5 bases and J by 2 bases, 6 bases remained unmatched. The CDR3 is made up of 15 amino acids. The CDR3 nucleotides read TGTGCCAGCAGTATGGACAGGGGGTCGACCTACGAGCAGTACTTC. This encodes CASSMDRGSTYEQYF.

This clonotype occurred a few times. The V and J genes are TRBV28 and TRBJ2-4; 8 bases fit TRBD2. V lost 5 bases to trimming and J lost 6 bases; unmatched junction nucleotides: 9. CDR1 MDHEN and CDR2 SYDVKM come from the germline V gene. The CDR3 has 15 amino acids. The CDR3 is CASSRFSAGGNIQYF. CDR3 DNA sequence: TGTGCCAGCAGTCGCTTTAGCGCGGGGGGAAACATTCAGTACTTC.